This is a list of T cell receptor beta chains from one sample in a study of cytomegalovirus exposure and HLA in healthy donors. Using immunoSEQ multiplex PCR, the repertoire was profiled, and TCRdb retains in-frame clones only, with some absent. The data contain approximately 220,000 clones, about 79% of them singletons. Sequenced sample: PBMCs. The receptors come from a male donor in good health and CMV-seronegative. CDR3s include the opening cysteine and the closing phenylalanine or tryptophan. The D gene is left open where the match is weak. Clone size is stated in some rows and not others, as once, few, many or a class when expanded.

D: TRBD2; V: TRBV28; size: .; length: 16; J: TRBJ2-1; CDR3: CASSSVFGLAIYEQFF; DNA: TGTGCCAGCAGCTCGGTGTTTGGACTAGCTATATATGAGCAGTTCTTC
D: .; V: TRBV19; size: .; length: 14; J: TRBJ2-3; CDR3: CASSWAGAPDTQYF; DNA: TGTGCCAGTAGTTGGGCGGGGGCCCCAGATACGCAGTATTTT
D: TRBD1; V: TRBV7-9; size: once; length: 15; J: TRBJ2-3; CDR3: CASSSTGGLTDTQYF; DNA: TGTGCCAGCAGCTCAACAGGGGGACTCACAGATACGCAGTATTTT
D: .; V: TRBV7-3; size: .; length: 17; J: TRBJ2-3; CDR3: CASSLKGGGTSTDTQYF; DNA: TGTGCCAGCAGCCTAAAGGGCGGGGGCACTAGCACAGATACGCAGTATTTT
D: .; V: TRBV7-2; size: .; length: 14; J: TRBJ2-3; CDR3: CASSTRQSTDTQYF; DNA: TGTGCCAGCAGCACCCGACAGAGCACAGATACGCAGTATTTT
D: .; V: TRBV9; size: few; length: 14; J: TRBJ2-7; CDR3: CASSVGGEGYEQYF; DNA: TGTGCCAGCAGCGTAGGGGGAGAAGGCTACGAGCAGTACTTC
D: .; V: TRBV5-5; size: .; length: 12; J: TRBJ1-6; CDR3: CASSYVNSPLHF; DNA: TGTGCCAGCAGTTATGTGAATTCACCCCTCCACTTT
D: TRBD2; V: TRBV7-9; size: .; length: 15; J: TRBJ2-7; CDR3: CASSLLAGPSYEQYF; DNA: TGTGCCAGCAGCTTACTAGCGGGGCCCTCCTACGAGCAGTACTTC
D: .; V: TRBV6-5; size: .; length: 15; J: TRBJ1-4; CDR3: CASSYKKGFSEKLFF; DNA: TGTGCCAGCAGTTACAAGAAGGGGTTCTCCGAAAAACTGTTTTTT
D: TRBD2; V: TRBV9; size: .; length: 16; J: TRBJ2-3; CDR3: CASSVVGGATEDTQYF; DNA: TGTGCCAGCAGCGTAGTCGGGGGGGCCACGGAAGATACGCAGTATTTT
D: TRBD1; V: TRBV5-1; size: .; length: 13; J: TRBJ2-5; CDR3: CASSWDREETQYF; DNA: TGCGCCAGCAGCTGGGACAGGGAAGAGACCCAGTACTTC
D: .; V: TRBV11-2; size: .; length: 15; J: TRBJ2-7; CDR3: CASSLVWQASYEQYF; DNA: TGTGCCAGCAGCTTAGTGTGGCAGGCGTCCTACGAGCAGTACTTC
D: .; V: TRBV5-6; size: .; length: 13; J: TRBJ2-7; CDR3: CASSLTGPHEQYF; DNA: TGTGCCAGCAGCTTGACAGGGCCCCACGAGCAGTACTTC
D: TRBD2; V: TRBV5-4; size: few; length: 16; J: TRBJ2-1; CDR3: CASSIGTSGGSDEQFF; DNA: TGTGCCAGCAGCATTGGGACTAGCGGGGGTTCCGATGAGCAGTTCTTC
D: TRBD2; V: TRBV4-3; size: .; length: 16; J: TRBJ2-1; CDR3: CASSQGTSGSYNEQFF; DNA: TGCGCCAGCAGCCAAGGGACTAGCGGGAGTTACAATGAGCAGTTCTTC
D: .; V: TRBV2; size: .; length: 14; J: TRBJ1-1; CDR3: CASTEGGSVTEAFF; DNA: TGTGCCAGCACCGAGGGAGGGTCCGTCACTGAAGCTTTCTTT
D: .; V: TRBV11-1; size: .; length: 15; J: TRBJ2-1; CDR3: CASSYRVVSYNEQFF; DNA: TGTGCCAGCAGCTACAGGGTGGTGTCCTACAATGAGCAGTTCTTC
D: .; V: TRBV28; size: .; length: 14; J: TRBJ1-1; CDR3: CASIVRGRDTEAFF; DNA: TGTGCCAGCATAGTCCGCGGGAGGGACACTGAAGCTTTCTTT
D: TRBD2; V: TRBV5-8; size: .; length: 13; J: TRBJ2-7; CDR3: CASSSGLGYEQYF; DNA: TGTGCCAGCAGCTCAGGACTAGGATACGAGCAGTACTTC
D: TRBD2; V: TRBV4-1; size: .; length: 18; J: TRBJ2-2; CDR3: CASSRITGTSGNTGELFF; DNA: TGCGCCAGCAGCCGTATCACCGGGACTAGCGGGAACACCGGGGAGCTGTTTTTT
D: .; V: TRBV5-1; size: once; length: 13; J: TRBJ1-1; CDR3: CASSTDGGGEAFF; DNA: TGCGCCAGCAGCACGGACGGTGGAGGGGAAGCTTTCTTT
D: TRBD1; V: TRBV5-5; size: .; length: 18; J: TRBJ1-4; CDR3: CASSLSFLQGQGNEKLFF; DNA: TGTGCCAGCAGCTTGAGCTTTCTGCAGGGACAGGGGAATGAAAAACTGTTTTTT
D: TRBD1; V: TRBV7-9; size: .; length: 15; J: TRBJ2-7; CDR3: CSSSSVGQVSYEQYF; DNA: TGTTCCAGCAGTAGTGTGGGACAGGTCTCCTACGAGCAGTACTTC
D: TRBD1; V: TRBV6-1; size: .; length: 15; J: TRBJ1-5; CDR3: CASSEFRQGDQPQHF; DNA: TGTGCCAGCAGTGAATTTCGGCAGGGGGATCAGCCCCAGCATTTT
D: .; V: TRBV30; size: .; length: 11; J: TRBJ2-1; CDR3: CAWTTLDEQFF; DNA: TGTGCCTGGACCACCTTAGATGAGCAGTTCTTC
D: .; V: TRBV5-1; size: .; length: 15; J: TRBJ2-3; CDR3: CASSWDTTREDTQYF; DNA: TGCGCCAGCAGCTGGGACACAACCAGGGAAGATACGCAGTATTTT
D: TRBD1; V: TRBV6-5; size: .; length: 15; J: TRBJ1-5; CDR3: CASSLKGASNQPQHF; DNA: TGTGCCAGCAGTCTTAAGGGGGCGAGCAATCAGCCCCAGCATTTT
D: TRBD2; V: TRBV7-2; size: .; length: 18; J: TRBJ2-1; CDR3: CASSLISGRTWSYNEQFF; DNA: TGTGCCAGCAGCTTAATTAGCGGGAGAACTTGGTCCTACAATGAGCAGTTCTTC
D: TRBD2; V: TRBV27; size: .; length: 13; J: TRBJ2-5; CDR3: CASRGLALETQYF; DNA: TGTGCCAGCAGGGGACTAGCGCTAGAGACCCAGTACTTC
D: .; V: TRBV4-2; size: .; length: 15; J: TRBJ1-2; CDR3: CASSQDRTVNYGYTF; DNA: TGTGCCAGCAGCCAAGATCGGACAGTAAACTATGGCTACACCTTC
D: .; V: TRBV29-1; size: once; length: 14; J: TRBJ1-1; CDR3: CSVGLGALGTEAFF; DNA: TGCAGCGTTGGACTTGGGGCGTTGGGCACTGAAGCTTTCTTT
D: TRBD2; V: TRBV14; size: .; length: 16; J: TRBJ2-5; CDR3: CASSLPGTSEGETQYF; DNA: TGTGCCAGCAGCCTTCCCGGGACTAGCGAAGGAGAGACCCAGTACTTC
D: .; V: TRBV29-1; size: .; length: 11; J: TRBJ2-3; CDR3: CSVVGGDTQYF; DNA: TGCAGCGTTGTAGGGGGAGATACGCAGTATTTT
D: TRBD1; V: TRBV5-4; size: .; length: 14; J: TRBJ2-3; CDR3: CASSLERGRDTQYF; DNA: TGTGCCAGCAGCTTGGAGAGGGGGCGAGATACGCAGTATTTT
D: TRBD1; V: TRBV27; size: .; length: 15; J: TRBJ1-2; CDR3: CASSDRGIPFYGYTF; DNA: TGTGCCAGCAGCGACAGGGGGATTCCCTTCTATGGCTACACCTTC
D: TRBD2; V: TRBV7-6; size: .; length: 17; J: TRBJ2-3; CDR3: CASSLAGTSGRTDTQYF; DNA: TGTGCCAGCAGCTTAGCGGGGACTAGCGGGAGGACAGATACGCAGTATTTT
D: .; V: TRBV2; size: .; length: 15; J: TRBJ2-3; CDR3: CASISPRRGTDTQYF; DNA: TGTGCCAGCATATCCCCCCGCAGGGGAACAGATACGCAGTATTTT
D: TRBD1; V: TRBV7-6; size: .; length: 14; J: TRBJ2-5; CDR3: CASCQDRYQETQYF; DNA: TGTGCCAGCTGCCAGGACAGGTACCAAGAGACCCAGTACTTC
D: .; V: TRBV2; size: .; length: 13; J: TRBJ1-1; CDR3: CASPDNMNTEAFF; DNA: TGTGCCAGCCCTGACAACATGAACACTGAAGCTTTCTTT
D: .; V: TRBV18; size: .; length: 15; J: TRBJ1-1; CDR3: CASSPLGGRNTEAFF; DNA: TGTGCCAGCTCACCACTTGGGGGCAGGAACACTGAAGCTTTCTTT
D: .; V: TRBV21-1; size: few; length: 17; J: TRBJ2-1; CDR3: CASSKKSASGRADWQFF; DNA: TGTGCCAGCAGCAAAAAAAGCGCTAGCGGGAGGGCCGATTGGCAGTTCTTC
D: .; V: TRBV11-2; size: .; length: 13; J: TRBJ1-6; CDR3: CASSRDYNSPLHF; DNA: TGTGCCAGCAGCCGGGATTATAATTCACCCCTCCACTTT
D: .; V: TRBV27; size: .; length: 16; J: TRBJ1-5; CDR3: CASSLSTGQSNQPQHF; DNA: TGTGCCAGCAGTTTATCAACAGGTCAGAGCAATCAGCCCCAGCATTTT
D: .; V: TRBV5-6; size: .; length: 12; J: TRBJ1-5; CDR3: CASSLLNQPQHF; DNA: TGTGCCAGCAGCTTACTGAATCAGCCCCAGCATTTT
D: TRBD2; V: TRBV10-3; size: .; length: 14; J: TRBJ2-5; CDR3: CAISVASGEETQYF; DNA: TGTGCCATCAGTGTAGCTAGCGGGGAGGAGACCCAGTACTTC
D: .; V: TRBV25-1; size: .; length: 17; J: TRBJ2-1; CDR3: CASSEYVGPRENNEQFF; DNA: TGTGCCAGCAGTGAATATGTGGGGCCTCGCGAGAACAATGAGCAGTTCTTC
D: .; V: TRBV28; size: .; length: 13; J: TRBJ1-1; CDR3: CASLHGFNTEAFF; DNA: TGTGCCAGCCTCCACGGTTTTAACACTGAAGCTTTCTTT
D: .; V: TRBV7-6; size: .; length: 14; J: TRBJ1-1; CDR3: CASSLALIETEAFF; DNA: TGTGCCAGCAGCTTAGCGCTGATTGAGACTGAAGCTTTCTTT
D: .; V: TRBV5-1; size: .; length: 14; J: TRBJ1-2; CDR3: CASSLGLSSYGYTF; DNA: TGCGCCAGCAGCTTGGGACTTTCAAGCTATGGCTACACCTTC
D: .; V: TRBV5-4; size: .; length: 13; J: TRBJ2-7; CDR3: CASSFRGAYEQYF; DNA: TGTGCCAGCAGCTTCAGGGGCGCCTACGAGCAGTACTTC
D: TRBD2; V: TRBV27; size: .; length: 15; J: TRBJ2-7; CDR3: CASSYSSGVPHEQYF; DNA: TGTGCCAGCAGTTACTCTAGCGGGGTACCCCACGAGCAGTACTTC
D: TRBD2; V: TRBV18; size: .; length: 19; J: TRBJ2-1; CDR3: CASSPDILAGGLGYNEQFF; DNA: TGTGCCAGCTCACCGGACATACTAGCGGGAGGGTTGGGGTACAATGAGCAGTTCTTC
D: TRBD2; V: TRBV9; size: .; length: 17; J: TRBJ2-5; CDR3: CASSAPLAGGRVETQYF; DNA: TGTGCCAGCAGCGCACCACTAGCGGGGGGGCGGGTCGAGACCCAGTACTTC
D: TRBD1; V: TRBV9; size: .; length: 15; J: TRBJ2-1; CDR3: CASSAPGTGGNEQFF; DNA: TGTGCCAGCAGCGCCCCTGGGACAGGGGGAAATGAGCAGTTCTTC
D: .; V: TRBV19; size: .; length: 19; J: TRBJ2-6; CDR3: CASTRRRSGIGSEANVLTF; DNA: TGTGCCAGTACCCGCAGGCGATCCGGGATAGGGAGCGAGGCCAACGTCCTGACTTTC